Listed here are 3 T cell receptor beta chains from one sample, sequenced in a study of shared clonotypes between healthy human individuals. Clones were read by immunoSEQ multiplex PCR, and TCRdb kept only the in-frame ones, dropping some. The sample records hundreds of thousands of clones, roughly 79% being singletons. Sample: PBMCs. Receptor source: a woman aged 40 to 49 in good health. Some clones in this sample may be carry-over from other donors' samples.

The V gene is TRBV7-3, the J gene TRBJ2-3; TRBD2 aligns across 8 bases. The CDR3 contains 14 residues. CDR1 and CDR2 from the germline V gene are SGHTA and FQGTGA. V shed 3 bases, J shed 3 bases, and the junction held 2 bases outside the gene matches. CDR3 residues: CASSFGLATDTQYF. The CDR3 DNA reads TGTGCCAGCAGCTTTGGACTAGCTACAGATACGCAGTATTTT.

Regarding this clone: Possible read error: a much larger clone is one base away. The CDR3 coding sequence is TGTGCCAGCAGCTTGGCTAGCGGGACCCAAGAGACCCAGTACTTC. It is translated as CASSLASGTQETQYF. This rearrangement joins TRBV5-4 to TRBJ2-5; TRBD2 agrees at 9 bases. V trimming: 0 bases; J trimming: 1 base; junction bases outside the gene matches: 1. This CDR3 comprises 15 residues. The germline CDR1 and CDR2 sequences are SGHNT and YYREEE (reference sequence).

This clone has a handful of counts. This rearrangement joins TRBV6-5 to TRBJ1-1, with 7 positions matching TRBD1. Germline V gives CDR1 MNHEY, CDR2 SVGAGI. V gave up 5 bases and J gave up 4 bases; unmatched junction bases: 7. The CDR3 covers 14 residues. The CDR3 region has the DNA TGTGCCAGCAGTAGGACAGGTATGGGCACTGAAGCTTTCTTT. Protein product: CASSRTGMGTEAFF.